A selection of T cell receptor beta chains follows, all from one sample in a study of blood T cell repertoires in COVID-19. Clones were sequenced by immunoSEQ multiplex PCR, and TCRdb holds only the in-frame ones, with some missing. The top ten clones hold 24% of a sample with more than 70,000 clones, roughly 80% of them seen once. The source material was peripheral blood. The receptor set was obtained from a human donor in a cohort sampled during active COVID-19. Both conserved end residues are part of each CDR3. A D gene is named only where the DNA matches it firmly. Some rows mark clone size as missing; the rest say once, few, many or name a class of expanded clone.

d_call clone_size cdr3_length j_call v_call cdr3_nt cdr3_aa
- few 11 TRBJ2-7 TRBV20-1 TGCAGTGCTCTAAAGACCTACGAGCAGTACTTC CSALKTYEQYF
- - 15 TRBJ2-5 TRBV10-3 TGTGCCATCGCCCAGGGTGGGGGGAACCAAGAGACCCAGTACTTC CAIAQGGGNQETQYF
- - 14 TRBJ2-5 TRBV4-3 TGCGCCAGCAGCCAGGATACTAGTGTGGAGACCCAGTACTTC CASSQDTSVETQYF
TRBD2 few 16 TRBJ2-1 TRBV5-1 TGCGCCAGCAGCTTGGCCCAGGCTAGCGGCCACAATGAGCAGTTCTTC CASSLAQASGHNEQFF
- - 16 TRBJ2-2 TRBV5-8 TGTGCCAGCAGCCCTCAAAGAGCAATGAGAACCGGGGAGCTGTTTTTT CASSPQRAMRTGELFF
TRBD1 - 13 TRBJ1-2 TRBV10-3 TGTGCCACCAGCCTACAGGGGGCGCCTAGCTACACCTTC CATSLQGAPSYTF
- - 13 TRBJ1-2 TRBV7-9 TGTGCCAGCAGCCACCGCCAGGGGCATGGCTACACCTTC CASSHRQGHGYTF
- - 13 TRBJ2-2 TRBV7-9 TGTGCCAGCAGCTTAGCGGTTGCGGGGGAGCTGTTTTTT CASSLAVAGELFF
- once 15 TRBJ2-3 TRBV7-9 TGTGCCAGCAGCTTGCGTCTAGAGGGCACAGATACGCAGTATTTT CASSLRLEGTDTQYF
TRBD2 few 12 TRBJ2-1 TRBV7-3 TGTGCCAGCAGCTCAAGCGGGAGTAGGCAGTTCTTC CASSSSGSRQFF
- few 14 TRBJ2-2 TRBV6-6 TGTGCCAGCAGACCAGGCACTAGTGTTGGGGAGCTGTTTTTT CASRPGTSVGELFF
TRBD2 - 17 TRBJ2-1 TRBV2 TGTGCCAGCAGTGAATTAGCGGGAGGGTACTCCTACAATGAGCAGTTCTTC CASSELAGGYSYNEQFF
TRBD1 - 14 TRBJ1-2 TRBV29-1 TGCAGCGTCTCCCCTGAGGCAGGGGGCTATGGCTACACCTTC CSVSPEAGGYGYTF
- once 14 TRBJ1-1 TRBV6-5 TGTGCCACCGGTGGGGGCAGTCACCTCACTGAAGCTTTCTTT CATGGGSHLTEAFF
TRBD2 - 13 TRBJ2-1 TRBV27 TGTGCCAGCAGTAACCTAGCGGGAGTATTGCAGTTCTTC CASSNLAGVLQFF
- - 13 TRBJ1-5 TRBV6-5 TGTGCCACTGTGAGTGGAGGGCCGGAGCCCCAGCATTTT CATVSGGPEPQHF
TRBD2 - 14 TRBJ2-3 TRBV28 TGTGCCAGCAAGGAATTAGCGGGCTTGGATACGCAGTATTTT CASKELAGLDTQYF
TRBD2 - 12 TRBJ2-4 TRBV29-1 TGCAGCGTTAGGGCCCCGGGAGGGCCGGTGGACTTC CSVRAPGGPVDF